The 8 T cell receptor beta chains given below trace back to one sample, sequenced in a study of blood T cell repertoires in COVID-19. Produced via immunoSEQ multiplex PCR; TCRdb's table is partial and in-frame only. The sample holds a few hundred thousand clones; 86% are singletons and the top ten take approximately 9.8%. What was sequenced was peripheral blood. The receptors were sampled from a man aged 40-49 years who had recovered from COVID-19.

V is TRBV7-9 and J is TRBJ2-2; 12 bases fit TRBD1. The CDR3 extends over 17 amino acids. Germline assignment: CDR1 SEHNR and CDR2 FQNEAQ (reference sequence). V shed 2 bases and J 4 bases; nucleotides not matched to a gene: 5. CDR3 region: CASSLRGQGALTGELFF. DNA of the CDR3: TGTGCCAGCAGCTTACGGGGACAGGGGGCGCTCACCGGGGAGCTGTTTTTT.

This sequence joins TRBV5-1 and TRBJ2-5; D might be TRBD1 (5 bases). Trimming removed 3 bases from V and 4 bases from J, with 16 bases in between. CDR1 and CDR2 from the germline V gene are SGHRS and YFSETQ. The CDR3 is made up of 15 amino acids. The DNA of the CDR3 is TGCGCCAGCAGCTCTCTCCATGGGGCCGTAGAGACCCAGTACTTC. Protein sequence: CASSSLHGAVETQYF.

The chain has TRBV2 and TRBJ1-2; TRBD1 is a possible D gene (6 bases). The CDR3 runs to 14 residues. Trimming took 6 bases from V and 8 from J, leaving 19 bases between them. Germline V gene lookup returns CDR1 SNHLY and CDR2 FYNNEI. The CDR3 here is CASSAEGVSEGYTF. DNA of the CDR3: TGTGCCAGCAGCGCCGAGGGGGTATCGGAAGGCTACACCTTC. The variable domain in full, with the rest retrieved from reference TRBV2 and TRBJ1-2, is EPEVTQTPSHQVTQMGQEVILRCVPISNHLYFYWYRQILGQKVEFLVSFYNNEISEKSEIFDDQFSVERPDGSNFTLKIRSTKLEDSAMYFCASSAEGVSEGYTFGSGTRLTVV.

This chain joins TRBV12-1 and TRBJ2-5; TRBD1 is taken as the D call from the table, unchecked against the DNA. TRBV12-1 is assigned pseudogene status. The CDR3 extends over 16 amino acids. The CDR3 nucleotides read TGTGCCAGCAGCATCCGCCGGGACAGGCTCCAAGAGACCCAGTACTTC. Translating it yields CASSIRRDRLQETQYF.

The chain joins TRBV2 to TRBJ2-7; weak D call: TRBD2 (6 bases). V gave up 6 bases and J gave up 0 bases, with 15 bases separating them. The CDR3 is 15 amino acids. CDR1 SNHLY and CDR2 FYNNEI come from the germline V gene. CDR3 residues: CASRDVGGSSYEQYF. The CDR3 DNA sequence: TGTGCCAGCAGGGACGTCGGAGGGAGCTCCTACGAGCAGTACTTC.

This clone showed up just a few times. The rearrangement joins TRBV5-1 to TRBJ1-5, with D uncertain. The CDR3 contains 13 residues. CDR1 SGHRS and CDR2 YFSETQ come from the germline V gene. Trimming pared 0 bases from V and 7 bases from J, leaving 8 bases between. CDR3 DNA: TGCGCCAGCAGCTTGGGGGCGGGGCAGCCCCAGCATTTT. It encodes CASSLGAGQPQHF.

CDR3 loop: CASSSTSVRFTDTQYF. Written as DNA, the CDR3 is TGTGCCAGCAGCTCCACTAGCGTCCGCTTCACAGATACGCAGTATTTT. This sequence joins TRBV7-6 and TRBJ2-3; the match to TRBD2 covers 7 bases. This CDR3 spans 16 amino acids. After removal of 4 bases from V and 2 bases from J, the junction contained 9 bases not matched to a gene. Looked up from germline, CDR1 is SGHVS and CDR2 is FNYEAQ.

The V gene is TRBV6-5, the J gene TRBJ2-1, with 10 nucleotides matching TRBD2. This CDR3 comprises 15 residues. V was clipped by 5 bases and J by 3 bases; unmatched bases: 4. CDR1 is MNHEY and CDR2 is SVGAGI in the germline V gene. The CDR3 loop is CASSPLAGSYNEQFF. The DNA for the CDR3 is TGTGCCAGCAGTCCACTAGCGGGGAGCTACAATGAGCAGTTCTTC.